The 22 T cell receptor beta chains in this list originate from one sample, sequenced in a study of tissue T cells after allogeneic stem cell transplantation. Time point in this sample: mouse harvest day 14 after allogeneic transplant. Each mouse received 10^7 T-cell-depleted marrow cells plus 10^6 splenic CD5+ T cells by tail vein. The method was immunoSEQ multiplex PCR; TCRdb's version includes in-frame clones alone and lacks a portion of them. The sample has roughly 3,200 clones, around 46% seen once. The sample was gut tissue. Receptor source: a female BALB/c mouse given C57BL/6 T cells with graft-versus-host disease after an allogeneic hematopoietic cell transplant.

This clone is medium-sized in the sample. These gene names are mouse names. Read coverage stops 1 residue before the CDR3 terminus; the germline J gene supplies the remainder. This chain uses TRBV12-1 with TRBJ2-1, with 7 bases aligning to TRBD2. This CDR3 has 15 amino acids. CDR1 and CDR2 from the germline V gene are SGHSN and HYEKVE. V trimming: 4 bases; J trimming: 0 bases; junction bases outside the gene matches: 5. The CDR3: CASSRTGNNYAEQFF. CDR3 DNA (partial): TGTGCCAGCTCCCGGACTGGCAATAACTATGCTGAGCAGTTC.

A few counts support this clone. Gene names are the mouse ones. The read ends 1 residue early relative to the CDR3; the germline J gene fills the gap. This sequence joins TRBV19 and TRBJ1-4; 7 bases fit TRBD1. This CDR3 comprises 15 residues. V was clipped by 6 bases and J by 0 bases; unmatched bases: 5. Germline CDR1 reads FNHDT; CDR2 reads SITEND (reference sequence). The sequenced part of the CDR3 DNA is TGTGCCAGCAATACAGGGGCGTTTTCCAACGAAAGATTATTT. It translates to CASNTGAFSNERLF. The entire CDR3 reads CASNTGAFSNERLFF.

A remark on this clone: These gene names are mouse names. The read falls 1 residue short of the CDR3 end, and the missing part is taken from the germline J gene. The chain recombines TRBV14 with TRBJ1-1, with TRBD1 as a possible D gene (6 bases). CDR1 and CDR2 from the germline V gene are SGHDT and FRDEAV. The germline V and J ends were trimmed by 2 bases and 4 bases, with 9 bases remaining between them. The CDR3 is 13 amino acids. The CDR3 loop reads CASSLGRGTEVFF. The part of the CDR3 DNA that was read is TGTGCCAGCAGTTTAGGCAGGGGCACAGAAGTCTTC.

Concerning this clone itself: Germline and genes here are mouse. The CDR3 extends 1 residue past the end of the read, so its final part is completed from the germline J gene. The chain recombines TRBV3 with TRBJ2-1; D may match TRBD1 or TRBD2 (6 bases each). Germline CDR1 SNHLY, CDR2 FYNGKV (reference sequence). The V end was cut by 0 bases, the J end by 7 bases, with 13 bases between. The CDR3 runs 15 residues. The CDR3 here is CASSLAPGAGAEQFF. The DNA read from the CDR3 is TGTGCCAGCAGCTTAGCGCCGGGGGCGGGGGCTGAGCAGTTC.

The sample holds a few counts of this clone. These gene names are mouse names. The read ends 1 residue shy of where the CDR3 ends; the end is completed using the germline J gene. The same CDR3 can be traced to other DNA sequences in this sample. V and J are TRBV29 and TRBJ1-3, with D maybe TRBD1 (6 bases). V was trimmed by 4 bases and J by 0 bases, leaving 10 bases between them. CDR3 length equals 15 residues. Per the germline V gene, CDR1 is MSHET and CDR2 is SYDVDS. CDR3: CASSSSGVSGNTLYF. Partial CDR3 DNA: TGTGCTAGCAGTTCTTCAGGGGTTTCTGGAAATACGCTCTAT.

By frequency in the sample, this clone is medium-sized. All gene names here are mouse names. Sequencing ends 1 residue short of the CDR3 end; the germline J gene provides the rest. The chain couples TRBV23 to TRBJ2-5. Germline V CDR1 and CDR2: KGHTA, FQNQQP. CDR3 length equals 15 residues. CDR3 bases read: TGCTCCAGCAGTCAATCGGCGATTAACCAAGACACCCAGTAC. This sequence encodes CSSSQSAINQDTQY. The whole CDR3 protein reads CSSSQSAINQDTQYF.

Points on this clone: Each gene name is a mouse one. The observed sequence ends 1 residue before the CDR3 terminus, with the missing tail filled in from the germline J gene. The chain has TRBV16 and TRBJ1-1; a possible D gene is TRBD1 (6 bases). The germline gives CDR1 SGHSA, CDR2 FRNQAP. V was clipped by 5 bases and J by 5 bases, with 9 bases between them. The CDR3 totals 12 residues. The part of the CDR3 DNA that was read is TGTGCAAGCAGCCTCCAGGGGACAGAAGTCTTC. This gives the protein CASSLQGTEVF. The CDR3 as a whole reads CASSLQGTEVFF.

A word on this clone: Germline and genes here are mouse. The CDR3 end falls 1 residue outside the read, so it is completed with the germline J gene. J is TRBJ1-2 and V is TRBV12-1, with 7 bases that match TRBD1. The CDR3 spans 13 residues. Trimming took 2 bases from V and 3 from J; bases not matched to a gene: 2. CDR1 is SGHSN and CDR2 is HYEKVE in the germline V gene. CDR3 region: CASSQQGYSDYTF. The sequenced part of the CDR3 DNA is TGTGCCAGCTCTCAACAGGGGTACTCCGACTACACC. The full variable domain, completed using reference TRBV12-1 and TRBJ1-2, is DSGVVQSPRHIIKEKGGRSVLTCIPISGHSNVVWYQQTLGKELKFLIQHYEKVERDKGFLPSRFSVQQFDDYHSEMNMSALELEDSAMYFCASSQQGYSDYTFGSGTRLLVI.

As for this clone: Any gene name here is a mouse gene name. The CDR3 is cut off 1 residue early in the read; its end comes from the germline J gene. This chain links TRBV12-2 with TRBJ2-3, with TRBD2 as a possible D gene (5 bases). V lost 0 bases to trimming and J lost 9 bases, with 9 bases between them. This CDR3 is 12 amino acids long. Germline CDR1 reads SGHLS; CDR2 reads HYDKME. The CDR3 loop is CASSLWGETLYF. CDR3 DNA (partial): TGTGCCAGCTCTCTCTGGGGTGAGACGCTGTAT.

By share, this clone ranks as large. Germline and genes here are mouse. The sequenced CDR3 bases are TGTGCCAGCAGCTCCCGACAGGGGACCAACGAAAGATTATTT. Amino acids: CASSSRQGTNERLF. The entire CDR3 protein is CASSSRQGTNERLFF. This chain uses TRBV26 with TRBJ1-4; 8 bases are shared with TRBD1. The CDR3 extends 1 residue past the end of the read, so its final part is completed from the germline J gene. V lost 6 bases and J lost 3; bases outside the gene matches: 6. CDR1 and CDR2 (germline): KGHPV, FQNQEV (reference sequence). This CDR3 spans 15 amino acids. Based on the CDR3 plus reference TRBV26 and TRBJ1-4, the full variable domain is NSKVIQTPRYLVKGQGQKAKMRCIPEKGHPVVFWYQQNKNNEFKFLINFQNQEVLQQIDMTEKRFSAECPSNSPCSLEIQSSEAGDSALYLCASSSRQGTNERLFFGHGTKLSVL.

Notes on this clone: These gene names are mouse names. The CDR3 goes on 1 residue after the read ends, and that part is filled in from the germline J gene. The chain has TRBV19 and TRBJ2-2; TRBD1 matches at 9 bases. V was pared by 2 bases and J by 1 base, with 0 bases of the junction left unmatched. The CDR3 has 15 residues. In germline, CDR1 is FNHDT, CDR2 SITEND (reference sequence). The part of the CDR3 DNA that was read is TGTGCCAGCAGTATGGGACAGGGAAACACCGGGCAGCTCTAC. Amino acid sequence: CASSMGQGNTGQLY. The complete CDR3 reads CASSMGQGNTGQLYF.

In its sample, this clone was seen a few times. Gene names are mouse gene names. The sequence runs out 1 residue before the end of the CDR3; the remainder is reconstructed from the germline J gene. The gene calls are TRBV23 and TRBJ2-5. The CDR3 contains 14 residues. Germline V gene data show CDR1 as KGHTA and CDR2 as FQNQQP. CDR3 region: CSSSQWDNQDTQYF. Partial CDR3 DNA: TGCTCCAGCAGTCAATGGGACAACCAAGACACCCAGTAC.

This clone was counted only a few times. Gene names refer to mouse genes. The CDR3 extends 1 residue past the end of the read, so its final part is completed from the germline J gene. This rearrangement joins TRBV3 to TRBJ2-7; D is ambiguous. Germline lookup yields CDR1 SNHLY and CDR2 FYNGKV (reference sequence). The CDR3 has 12 residues. Trimming shortened V by 0 bases and J by 6 bases, and 6 bases separated the two germline ends. The CDR3 region is CASSLARTEQYF. The covered CDR3 bases are TGTGCCAGCAGCTTAGCCAGGACTGAACAGTAC.

This clone counts as large. Genes and germline are mouse. The CDR3 is cut off 1 residue early in the read; its end comes from the germline J gene. V is TRBV2 and J is TRBJ2-7; unclear D gene. CDR1 is LGHNA and CDR2 is YSYQKL in the germline V gene. The V and J ends lost 0 bases and 4 bases respectively, with 10 bases between them. The CDR3 consists of 14 residues. CDR3 residues: CASSQDRHLYEQYF. The CDR3 bases that were read are TGTGCCAGCAGCCAAGATCGACATCTATATGAACAGTAC.

Regarding this clone: Any gene name here is a mouse gene name. The CDR3 end lies 1 residue beyond the end of the read and is filled in from the germline J gene. J is TRBJ2-4 and V is TRBV12-1; 12 bases line up with TRBD2. Germline V CDR1 and CDR2: SGHSN, HYEKVE. This CDR3 contains 15 residues. V was pared by 4 bases and J by 3 bases, with 4 bases of the junction left unmatched. CDR3 sequence reads: CASSRDWGAQNTLYF. The sequenced part of the CDR3 DNA is TGTGCCAGCTCCCGGGACTGGGGGGCGCAAAACACCTTGTAC. Based on the CDR3 plus reference TRBV12-1 and TRBJ2-4, the full variable domain is DSGVVQSPRHIIKEKGGRSVLTCIPISGHSNVVWYQQTLGKELKFLIQHYEKVERDKGFLPSRFSVQQFDDYHSEMNMSALELEDSAMYFCASSRDWGAQNTLYFGAGTRLSVL.

A word on this clone: Genes and germline come from the mouse. The missing CDR3 end, 1 residue past where the read stops, is filled in from the germline J gene. The V and J genes are TRBV1 and TRBJ1-2, with a tentative D call TRBD1 (6 bases). The length of the CDR3 is 14 residues. CDR1 NSQYPW and CDR2 LRSPGD come from the germline V gene (reference sequence). V was cut by 3 bases and J by 4 bases, with 12 bases left in between. CDR3 loop: CTCSATGGGSDYTF. The part of the CDR3 DNA that was read is TGCACCTGCAGTGCGACCGGGGGCGGCTCCGACTACACC.

In its sample, this clone was seen a few times. All gene names here are mouse names. The sequenced fragment ends 1 residue before the CDR3 boundary, so the rest is inferred from the germline J gene. This sequence joins TRBV13-1 and TRBJ2-5, with a weak D call TRBD1 (7 bases). This CDR3 spans 14 amino acids. The V and J ends lost 0 bases and 6 bases respectively, with 11 bases between them. Germline lookup yields CDR1 NSHNY and CDR2 SYGAGN. CDR3: CASSDEGARDTQYF. CDR3 DNA, as far as it was read: TGTGCCAGCAGTGATGAGGGGGCGAGGGACACCCAGTAC.

This clone was picked up a small number of times. Genes and germline come from the mouse. The CDR3 here is CASSPSKNSDYTF. The CDR3 bases that were read are TGTGCCAGCAGTCCCTCGAAAAACTCCGACTACACC. This rearrangement joins TRBV26 to TRBJ1-2; D gene uncertain. The read ends 1 residue early relative to the CDR3; the germline J gene fills the gap. Between the trimmed V and J ends, which lost 4 bases and 1 base, there was a span of 7 bases. CDR3 size: 13 residues. Germline lookup yields CDR1 KGHPV and CDR2 FQNQEV (reference sequence).

This clone was counted once. The gene symbols are mouse symbols. The read terminates 1 residue before the CDR3 end, so the remaining end is supplied by the germline J gene. The chain joins TRBV29 to TRBJ1-6, with 10 positions matching TRBD1. Being an ORF, TRBJ1-6 has a function that is uncertain. Germline V lookup: CDR1 MSHET, CDR2 SYDVDS. V lost 4 bases and J lost 0; bases outside the gene matches: 9. This CDR3 is built from 19 residues. This CDR3 is CASSSGTGASNSYNSPLYF. The sequenced part of the CDR3 DNA is TGTGCTAGCAGTTCCGGGACAGGGGCCTCTAATTCCTATAATTCGCCCCTCTAC.

This clone showed up just a few times. The gene names given are mouse names. The read terminates 1 residue before the CDR3 end, so the remaining end is supplied by the germline J gene. The chain employs TRBV26 and TRBJ2-7; TRBD2 matches at 9 bases. This CDR3 contains 14 residues. Germline trimming cut 7 bases from V and 3 bases from J; bases unmatched to any gene: 7. Germline V CDR1 and CDR2: KGHPV, FQNQEV (reference sequence). The CDR3 here is CASTPLGGGYEQYF. Partial CDR3 DNA: TGTGCCAGCACCCCTCTGGGGGGGGGCTATGAACAGTAC.

This clone is medium-sized (0.01 to 0.1%) by share. Genes and germline come from the mouse. The CDR3 is cut off 1 residue early in the read; its end comes from the germline J gene. At the DNA level, this CDR3 is encoded by other sequences in the same sample as well. This chain joins TRBV2 and TRBJ2-2; maybe TRBD1 (6 bases). CDR1 LGHNA and CDR2 YSYQKL come from the germline V gene. The CDR3 consists of 14 residues. Deletions cut 3 bases from V and 1 base from J, with 6 bases between. Partial CDR3 DNA: TGTGCCAGCAGCCAGGGACAAAACACCGGGCAGCTCTAC. This codes for CASSQGQNTGQLY. The whole CDR3 is CASSQGQNTGQLYF.

As concerns this clone: Genes and germline come from the mouse. Sequencing ends 1 residue short of the CDR3 end; the germline J gene provides the rest. This chain uses TRBV13-1 with TRBJ1-1; D is uncertain. V was cut by 3 bases and J by 0 bases, with 3 bases left in between. Looked up from germline, CDR1 is NSHNY and CDR2 is SYGAGN. The CDR3 consists of 12 residues. The part of the CDR3 DNA that was read is TGTGCCAGCAGTGGTCCAAACACAGAAGTCTTC. This encodes CASSGPNTEVF. The entire CDR3 protein is CASSGPNTEVFF.